This T cell receptor (beta chain) was sequenced in a study of cytomegalovirus exposure and HLA in healthy donors. General observations from the study: TCR beta chain V- and J-gene trimming was linked, in a later analysis, to a missense variant in DCLRE1C. The study recorded 160 or so TCR beta chains that were cytomegalovirus-associated. Sequencing likely caused a cluster of highly shared sequence variants. In a later analysis, several top co-occurrence clusters appeared linked to parvovirus B19, influenza, CMV and Epstein-Barr virus.

Germline CDR1 SGHNT, CDR2 YYREEE (reference sequence). There are 14 residues in the CDR3. With V trimmed by 4 bases and J by 5 bases, 8 bases remained unmatched. This clone appeared a few times. Its antigen is not identified. Primers included in the PCR were 60 Vbeta and 13 Jbeta primers. TCRdb's table, derived via immunoSEQ multiplex PCR, lists solely in-frame clones and lacks some. The table includes more than 95,000 clones, about 80% detected once. The TCR originated in a man aged 50 to 59 in good health and CMV-seropositive. The source material was PBMCs. The chain links TRBV5-4 to TRBJ1-2, with TRBD1 matching over 7 bases. The CDR3, as DNA: TGTGCCAGCAGCACAGACAGGGATCATTATGGCTACACCTTC. Protein product: CASSTDRDHYGYTF.